This T cell receptor (beta chain) was observed in a study of identifying expanded T cells in peripheral blood (dated by TCRdb to the late 2010s). Background on the whole study: Technical replicates were generated by sequencing separate aliquots of the same genomic DNA pool, with four replicates compared pairwise. Study-wide conclusions, independent of this receptor: Across all healthy-donor time intervals, the beta-binomial model significantly cut both the number of clones called differentially abundant and the false-positive rate. The authors expected that biological variance in healthy repertoires might rise further over much longer intervals, such as months to years. In all healthy donors, the variance in clone template counts between samples taken around 14 days apart rose significantly as total template count increased. The binomial model flagged around 1.2 differentially abundant clones between technical replicates, compared with approximately 16 over two weeks and 19 over around four weeks.

No immune events, such as infections, were documented for the healthy donors during the collection period. To calibrate time-dependent variance in a beta-binomial model of T-cell clone differential abundance, blood repertoires from healthy donors were used as a training cohort. The training cohort was composed of 10 or so healthy donors, 3 female and 7 male. The donors were between roughly 29 and 64 years old, with an average age of 43 years. Obtained from a commercial supplier, whole blood was collected from each healthy donor at three time points set two weeks apart. Genomic DNA was extracted from unsorted whole blood for immunosequencing. The immunoSEQ Assay, which relies on bias-controlled multiplex PCR amplification of genomic DNA, was used to profile TCRbeta CDR3 regions. On the study's bioinformatics: To quantify the absolute abundance of each unique TCRbeta CDR3 region, the sequences were collapsed and filtered. Differential abundance was assessed using a binomial (Fisher-equivalent) model and a beta-binomial model in which time-dependent variance fitted from healthy donors was added. Clones with fewer than 5 combined templates were excluded, and clones with Benjamini-Hochberg FDR below 0.01 were called differentially abundant. Beta-binomial variance was modeled as a function of total template count across the two samples using the form v = (b*log(k)+a)^2. TCRdb obtained this table from immuneACCESS and retained in-frame rearrangements with V and J assigned. These tables miss some clones; where compared with another copy, unresolved V genes account for less than half of the shortfall, and the remainder is unexplained. That table gives V, J and clone size, and the DNA gave D and trimming. This sample has some 75,000 clones in its table, and almost 90% of those were observed once. Clones ranked in the top ten supply 3% to 4% of the sample.

In the case of this clone: Its cognate antigen has yet to be identified. The input lacks base qualities; no much larger clone sits a single base away.

The V end gives up 1 base and the J end 4 bases, leaving 6 bases in the junction not matched to a gene. The germline V gene gives CDR1 as SGHAT and CDR2 as FQNNGV. From the cysteine through the phenylalanine, the CDR3 covers 16 amino acids. The DNA shown is the 48-base CDR3, in frame from base 1. The chain employs TRBV11-2 and TRBJ2-1, and TRBD2 matches 8 of the central bases. The source material was blood. This receptor was identified in a person between 18 and 75 years old in good health. The DNA reads TGTGCCAGCAGCTTAGTGGCGGGGGGCGCTTACAATGAGCAGTTCTTC. It codes for CASSLVAGGAYNEQFF.